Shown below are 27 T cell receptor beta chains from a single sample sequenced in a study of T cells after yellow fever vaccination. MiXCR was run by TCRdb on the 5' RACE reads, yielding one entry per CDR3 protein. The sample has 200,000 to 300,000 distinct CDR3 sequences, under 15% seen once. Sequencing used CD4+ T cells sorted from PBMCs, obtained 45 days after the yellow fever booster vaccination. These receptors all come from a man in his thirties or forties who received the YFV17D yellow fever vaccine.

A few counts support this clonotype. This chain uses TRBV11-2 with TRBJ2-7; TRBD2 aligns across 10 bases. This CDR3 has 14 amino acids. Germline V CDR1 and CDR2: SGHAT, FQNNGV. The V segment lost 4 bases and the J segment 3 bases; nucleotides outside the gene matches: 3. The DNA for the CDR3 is TGTGCCAGCAGCTCGGGACTAGCGAGCTACGAGCAGTACTTC. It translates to CASSSGLASYEQYF. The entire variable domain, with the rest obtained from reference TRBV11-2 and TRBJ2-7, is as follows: EAGVAQSPRYKIIEKRQSVAFWCNPISGHATLYWYQQILGQGPKLLIQFQNNGVVDDSQLPKDRFSAERLKGVDSTLKIQPAKLEDSAVYLCASSSGLASYEQYFGPGTRLTVT.

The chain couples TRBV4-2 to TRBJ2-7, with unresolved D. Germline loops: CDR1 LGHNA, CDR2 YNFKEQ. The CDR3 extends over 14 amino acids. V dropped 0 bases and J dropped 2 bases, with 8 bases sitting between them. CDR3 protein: CASSQERPAYEQYF. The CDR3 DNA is TGTGCCAGCAGCCAAGAACGCCCAGCCTACGAGCAGTACTTC.

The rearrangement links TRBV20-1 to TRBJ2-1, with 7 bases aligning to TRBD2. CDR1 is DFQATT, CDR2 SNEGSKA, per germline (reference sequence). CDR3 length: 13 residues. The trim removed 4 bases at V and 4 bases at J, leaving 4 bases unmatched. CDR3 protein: CSAISSGYNEQFF. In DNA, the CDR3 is TGCAGTGCTATCAGTAGCGGGTACAATGAGCAGTTCTTC.

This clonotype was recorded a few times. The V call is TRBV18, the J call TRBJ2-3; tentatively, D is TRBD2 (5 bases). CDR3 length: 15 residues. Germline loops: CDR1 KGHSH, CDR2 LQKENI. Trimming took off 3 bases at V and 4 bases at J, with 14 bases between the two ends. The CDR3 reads CASSPRGSPPDTQYF. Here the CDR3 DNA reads TGTGCCAGCTCACCGCGCGGGTCGCCACCAGATACGCAGTATTTT. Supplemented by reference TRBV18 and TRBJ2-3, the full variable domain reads NAGVMQNPRHLVRRRGQEARLRCSPMKGHSHVYWYRQLPEEGLKFMVYLQKENIIDESGMPKERFSAEFPKEGPSILRIQQVVRGDSAAYFCASSPRGSPPDTQYFGPGTRLTVL.

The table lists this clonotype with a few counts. The CDR3 reads CASSLARDSRYEQYF. DNA of the CDR3: TGTGCCAGCAGCTTAGCCCGGGACAGCCGCTACGAGCAGTACTTC. The chain is built from TRBV7-9 and TRBJ2-7, with 7 bases identical to TRBD1. CDR1 SEHNR and CDR2 FQNEAQ come from the germline V gene (reference sequence). The CDR3 sequence is 15 residues long. Trimming removed 0 bases from V and 3 bases from J; junction bases left unmatched: 5.

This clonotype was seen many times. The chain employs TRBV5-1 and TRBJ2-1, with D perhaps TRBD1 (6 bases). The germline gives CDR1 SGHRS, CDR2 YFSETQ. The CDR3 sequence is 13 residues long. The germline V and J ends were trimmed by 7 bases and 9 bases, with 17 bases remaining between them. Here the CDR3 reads CASAVQPRGEQFF. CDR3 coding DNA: TGCGCCAGCGCAGTACAGCCCAGGGGTGAGCAGTTCTTC.

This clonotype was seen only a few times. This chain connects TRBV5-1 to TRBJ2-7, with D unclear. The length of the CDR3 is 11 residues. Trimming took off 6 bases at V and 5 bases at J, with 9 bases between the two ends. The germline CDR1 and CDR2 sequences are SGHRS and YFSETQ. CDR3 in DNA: TGCGCCAGCATGAGTGTCGACGAGCAGTACTTC. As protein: CASMSVDEQYF.

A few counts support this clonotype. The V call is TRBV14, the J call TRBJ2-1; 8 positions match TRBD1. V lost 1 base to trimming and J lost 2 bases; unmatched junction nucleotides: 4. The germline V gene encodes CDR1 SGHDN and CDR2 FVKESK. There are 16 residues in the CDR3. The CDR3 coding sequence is TGTGCCAGCAGCCAAGGAGGACAGGGACCCTACAATGAGCAGTTCTTC. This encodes CASSQGGQGPYNEQFF.

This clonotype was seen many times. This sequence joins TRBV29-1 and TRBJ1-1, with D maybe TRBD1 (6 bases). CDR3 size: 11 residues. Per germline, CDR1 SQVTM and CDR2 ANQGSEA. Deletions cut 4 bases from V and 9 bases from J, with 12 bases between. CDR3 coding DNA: TGCAGCGTTGGATTAGGACAGCAAGCTTTCTTT. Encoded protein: CSVGLGQQAFF.

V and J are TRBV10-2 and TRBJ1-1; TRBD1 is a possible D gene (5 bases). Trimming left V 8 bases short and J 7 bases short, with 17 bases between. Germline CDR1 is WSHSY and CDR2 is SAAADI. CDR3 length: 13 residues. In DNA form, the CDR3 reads TGCGCCAGCGGGGACCGTCCGAGTGTTGAAGCTTTCTTT. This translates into CASGDRPSVEAFF.

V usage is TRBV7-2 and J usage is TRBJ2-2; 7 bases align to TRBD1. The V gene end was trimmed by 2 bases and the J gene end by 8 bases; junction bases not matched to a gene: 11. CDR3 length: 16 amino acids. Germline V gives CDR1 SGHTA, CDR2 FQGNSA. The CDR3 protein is CASSLMSGTASGELFF. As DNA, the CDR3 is TGTGCCAGCAGCTTAATGTCCGGGACAGCTTCAGGGGAGCTGTTTTTT.

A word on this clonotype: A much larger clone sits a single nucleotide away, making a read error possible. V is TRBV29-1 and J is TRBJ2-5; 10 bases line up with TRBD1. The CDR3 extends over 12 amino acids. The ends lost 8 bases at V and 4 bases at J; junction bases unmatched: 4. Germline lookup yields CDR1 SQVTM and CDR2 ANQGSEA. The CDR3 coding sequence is TGCAGCAGACGGACAGGGGGAGAGACCCAGTACTTC. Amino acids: CSRRTGGETQYF.

The CDR3 coding sequence is TGCGCCAGCAGCCTGGAACAACAGGTTCTCTCCTACAATGAGCAGTTCTTC. Protein: CASSLEQQVLSYNEQFF. The chain has TRBV5-1 and TRBJ2-1; D may be TRBD1 (5 bases). CDR3 size: 17 residues. CDR1 is SGHRS and CDR2 is YFSETQ in the germline V gene. The V gene lost 4 bases and the J gene lost 0 bases, with 17 bases spanning the gap.

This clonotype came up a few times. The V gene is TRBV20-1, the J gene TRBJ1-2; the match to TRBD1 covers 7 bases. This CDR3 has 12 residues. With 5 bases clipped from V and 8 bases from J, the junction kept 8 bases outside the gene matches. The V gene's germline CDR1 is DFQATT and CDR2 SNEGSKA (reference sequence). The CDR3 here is CSARTGSSGYTF. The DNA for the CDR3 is TGCAGTGCTCGGACAGGAAGTAGCGGCTACACCTTC.

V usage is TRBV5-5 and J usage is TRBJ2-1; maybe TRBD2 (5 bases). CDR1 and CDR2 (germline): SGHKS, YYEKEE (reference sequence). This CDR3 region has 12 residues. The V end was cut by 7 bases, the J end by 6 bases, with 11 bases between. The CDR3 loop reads CASGSKGNEQFF. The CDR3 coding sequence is TGTGCCAGCGGGAGTAAGGGCAATGAGCAGTTCTTC.

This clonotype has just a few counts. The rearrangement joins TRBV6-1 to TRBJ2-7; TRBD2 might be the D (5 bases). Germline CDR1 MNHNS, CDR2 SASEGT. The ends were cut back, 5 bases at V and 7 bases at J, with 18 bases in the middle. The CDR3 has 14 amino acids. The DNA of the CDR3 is TGTGCCAGCAGTATGACGGGGAGTAGATTGGAGCAGTACTTC. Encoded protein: CASSMTGSRLEQYF.

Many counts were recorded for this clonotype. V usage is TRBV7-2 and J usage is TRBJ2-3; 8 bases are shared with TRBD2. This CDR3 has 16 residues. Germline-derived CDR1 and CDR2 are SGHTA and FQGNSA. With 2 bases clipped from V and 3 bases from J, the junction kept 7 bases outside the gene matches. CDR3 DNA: TGTGCCAGCAGCTTAAGGGCGGGAGGAGGGACAGATACGCAGTATTTT. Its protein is CASSLRAGGGTDTQYF.

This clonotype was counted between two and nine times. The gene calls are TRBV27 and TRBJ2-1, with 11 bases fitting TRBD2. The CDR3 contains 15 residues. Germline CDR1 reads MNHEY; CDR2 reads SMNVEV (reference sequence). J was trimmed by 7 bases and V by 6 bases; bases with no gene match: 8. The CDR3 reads CASRKLAGARNEQFF. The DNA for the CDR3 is TGTGCCAGCAGGAAACTAGCGGGAGCTCGTAATGAGCAGTTCTTC.

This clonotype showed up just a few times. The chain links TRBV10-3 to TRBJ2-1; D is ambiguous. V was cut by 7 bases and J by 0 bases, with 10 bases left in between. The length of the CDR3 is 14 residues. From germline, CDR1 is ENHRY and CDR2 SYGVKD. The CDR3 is CAIKSPDSYNEQFF. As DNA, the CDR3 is TGTGCCATCAAATCCCCAGACTCCTACAATGAGCAGTTCTTC.

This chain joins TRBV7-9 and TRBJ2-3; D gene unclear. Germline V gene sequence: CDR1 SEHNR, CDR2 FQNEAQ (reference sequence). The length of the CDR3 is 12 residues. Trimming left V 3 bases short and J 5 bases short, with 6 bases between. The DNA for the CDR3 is TGTGCCAGCAGCTTCCCCGGAGATACGCAGTATTTT. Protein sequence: CASSFPGDTQYF. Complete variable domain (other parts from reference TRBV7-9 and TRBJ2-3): DTGVSQNPRHKITKRGQNVTFRCDPISEHNRLYWYRQTLGQGPEFLTYFQNEAQLEKSRLLSDRFSAERPKGSFSTLEIQRTEQGDSAMYLCASSFPGDTQYFGPGTRLTVL.

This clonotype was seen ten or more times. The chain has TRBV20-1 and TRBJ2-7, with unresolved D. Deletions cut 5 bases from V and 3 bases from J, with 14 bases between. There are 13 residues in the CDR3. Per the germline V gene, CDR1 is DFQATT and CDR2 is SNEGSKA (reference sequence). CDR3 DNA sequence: TGCAGTGCTCAACTCCTACGAAGCTACGAGCAGTACTTC. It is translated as CSAQLLRSYEQYF.

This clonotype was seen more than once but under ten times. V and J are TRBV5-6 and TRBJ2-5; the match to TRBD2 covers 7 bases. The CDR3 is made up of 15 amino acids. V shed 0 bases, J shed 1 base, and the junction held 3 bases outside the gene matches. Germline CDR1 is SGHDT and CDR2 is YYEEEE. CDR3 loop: CASSLGRGFQETQYF. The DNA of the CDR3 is TGTGCCAGCAGCTTGGGGCGGGGGTTCCAAGAGACCCAGTACTTC.

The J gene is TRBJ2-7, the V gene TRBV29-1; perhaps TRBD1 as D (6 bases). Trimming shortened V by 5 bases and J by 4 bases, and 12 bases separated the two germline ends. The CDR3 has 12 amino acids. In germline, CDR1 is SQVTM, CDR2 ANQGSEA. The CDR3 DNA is TGCAGCGTTAGGACAGCCCTATACGAGCAGTACTTC. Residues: CSVRTALYEQYF.

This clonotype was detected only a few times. The CDR3 DNA reads as TGTGCCAGCAGAGACGGACAGGGGTGGGGTCCAGATACGCAGTATTTT. Translating gives CASRDGQGWGPDTQYF. This chain connects TRBV6-2 or TRBV6-3 to TRBJ2-3; 9 bases map to TRBD1. V gave up 6 bases and J gave up 4 bases; unmatched junction bases: 11. CDR3 length equals 16 residues. Germline V gives CDR1 MNHEY, CDR2 SVGEGT.

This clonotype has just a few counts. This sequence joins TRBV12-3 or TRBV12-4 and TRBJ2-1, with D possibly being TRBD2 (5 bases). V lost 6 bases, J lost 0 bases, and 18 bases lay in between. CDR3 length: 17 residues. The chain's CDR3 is CASSPLRAGSSYNEQFF. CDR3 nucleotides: TGTGCCAGCAGCCCCCTCCGGGCTGGGAGCTCCTACAATGAGCAGTTCTTC.

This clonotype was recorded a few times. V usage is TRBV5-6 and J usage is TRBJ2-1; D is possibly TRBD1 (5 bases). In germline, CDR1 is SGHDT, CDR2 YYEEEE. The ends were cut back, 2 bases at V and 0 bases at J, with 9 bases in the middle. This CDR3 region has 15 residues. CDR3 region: CASSFRASSYNEQFF. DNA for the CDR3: TGTGCCAGCAGCTTCAGGGCCAGCTCCTACAATGAGCAGTTCTTC.

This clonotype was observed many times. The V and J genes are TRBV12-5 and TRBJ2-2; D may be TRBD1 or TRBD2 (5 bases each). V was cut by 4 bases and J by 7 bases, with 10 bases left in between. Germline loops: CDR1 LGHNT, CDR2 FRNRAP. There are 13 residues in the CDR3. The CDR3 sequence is CASGSGANGELFF. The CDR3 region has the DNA TGTGCTAGTGGTTCCGGGGCGAACGGGGAGCTGTTTTTT.